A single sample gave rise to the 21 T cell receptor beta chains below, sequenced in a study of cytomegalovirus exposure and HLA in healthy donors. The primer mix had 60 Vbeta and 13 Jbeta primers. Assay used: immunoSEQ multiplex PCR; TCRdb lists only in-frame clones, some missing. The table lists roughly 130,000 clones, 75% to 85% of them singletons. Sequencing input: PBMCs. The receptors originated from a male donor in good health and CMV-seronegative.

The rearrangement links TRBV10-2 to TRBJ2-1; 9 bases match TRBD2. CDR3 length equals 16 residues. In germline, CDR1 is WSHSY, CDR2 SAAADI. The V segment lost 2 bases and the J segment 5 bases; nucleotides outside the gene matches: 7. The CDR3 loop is CASSEGLAGPDNEQFF. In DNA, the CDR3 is TGCGCCAGCAGTGAGGGGCTAGCGGGGCCTGACAATGAGCAGTTCTTC.

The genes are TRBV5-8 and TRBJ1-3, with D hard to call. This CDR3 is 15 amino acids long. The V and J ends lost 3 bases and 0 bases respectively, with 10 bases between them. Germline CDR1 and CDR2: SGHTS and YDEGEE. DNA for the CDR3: TGTGCCAGCAGCTACACCGCCGCCTCTGGAAACACCATATATTTT. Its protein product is CASSYTAASGNTIYF.

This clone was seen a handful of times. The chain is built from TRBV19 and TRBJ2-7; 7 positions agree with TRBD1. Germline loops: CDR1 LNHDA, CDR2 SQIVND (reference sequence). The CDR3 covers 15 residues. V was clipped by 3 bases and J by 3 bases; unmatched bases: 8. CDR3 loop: CASSMSDRAGYEQYF. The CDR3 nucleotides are TGTGCCAGTAGTATGAGCGACAGGGCGGGCTACGAGCAGTACTTC.

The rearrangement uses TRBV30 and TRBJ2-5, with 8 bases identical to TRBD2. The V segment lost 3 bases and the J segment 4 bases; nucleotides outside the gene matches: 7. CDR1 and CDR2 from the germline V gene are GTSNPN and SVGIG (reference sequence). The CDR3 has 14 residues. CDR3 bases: TGTGCCTGGAGCCACGGGGCGGGGGGAGAGACCCAGTACTTC. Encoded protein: CAWSHGAGGETQYF.

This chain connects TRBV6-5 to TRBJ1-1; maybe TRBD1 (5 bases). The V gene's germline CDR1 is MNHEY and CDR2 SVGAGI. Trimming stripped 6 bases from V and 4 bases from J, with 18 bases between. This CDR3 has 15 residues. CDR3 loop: CASRTDRTPSTEAFF. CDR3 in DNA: TGTGCCAGCAGAACAGACAGAACTCCTTCCACTGAAGCTTTCTTT.

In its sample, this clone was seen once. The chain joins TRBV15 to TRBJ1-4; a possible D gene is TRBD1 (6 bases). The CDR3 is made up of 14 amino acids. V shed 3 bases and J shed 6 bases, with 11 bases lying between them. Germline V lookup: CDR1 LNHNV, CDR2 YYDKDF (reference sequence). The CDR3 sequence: CATSSAEGDEKLFF. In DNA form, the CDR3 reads TGTGCCACCAGCAGTGCCGAGGGGGATGAAAAACTGTTTTTT.

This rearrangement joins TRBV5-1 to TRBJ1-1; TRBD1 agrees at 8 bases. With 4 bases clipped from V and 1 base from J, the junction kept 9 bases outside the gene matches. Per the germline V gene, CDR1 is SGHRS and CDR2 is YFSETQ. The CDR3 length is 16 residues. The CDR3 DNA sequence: TGCGCCAGCAGCCCCGGGACAGGAGTCGGGAACACTGAAGCTTTCTTT. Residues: CASSPGTGVGNTEAFF. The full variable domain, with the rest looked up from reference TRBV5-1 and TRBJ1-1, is KAGVTQTPRYLIKTRGQQVTLSCSPISGHRSVSWYQQTPGQGLQFLFEYFSETQRNKGNFPGRFSGRQFSNSRSEMNVSTLELGDSALYLCASSPGTGVGNTEAFFGQGTRLTVV.

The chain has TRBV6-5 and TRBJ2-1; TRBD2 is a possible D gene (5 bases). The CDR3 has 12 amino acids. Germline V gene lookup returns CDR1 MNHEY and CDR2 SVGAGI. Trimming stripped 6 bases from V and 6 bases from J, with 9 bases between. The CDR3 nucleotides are TGTGCCAGCAGGACCGGGGTCAATGAGCAGTTCTTC. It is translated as CASRTGVNEQFF.

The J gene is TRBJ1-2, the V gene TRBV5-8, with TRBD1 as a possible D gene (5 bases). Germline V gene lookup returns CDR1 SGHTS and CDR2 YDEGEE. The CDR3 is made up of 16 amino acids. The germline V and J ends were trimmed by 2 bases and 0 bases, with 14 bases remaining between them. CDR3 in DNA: TGTGCCAGCAGCTTAGAAGAACAGGCGGCTAACTATGGCTACACCTTC. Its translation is CASSLEEQAANYGYTF.

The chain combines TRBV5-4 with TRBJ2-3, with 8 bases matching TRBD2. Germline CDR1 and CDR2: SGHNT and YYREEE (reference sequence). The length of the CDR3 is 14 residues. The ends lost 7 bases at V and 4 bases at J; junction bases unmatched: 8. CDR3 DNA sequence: TGTGCCAGCGGCGCCACCGGGAGGGCAGATACGCAGTATTTT. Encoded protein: CASGATGRADTQYF.

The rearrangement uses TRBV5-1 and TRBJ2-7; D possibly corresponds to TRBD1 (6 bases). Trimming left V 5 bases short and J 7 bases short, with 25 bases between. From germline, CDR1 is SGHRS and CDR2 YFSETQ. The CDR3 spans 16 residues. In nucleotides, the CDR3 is TGCGCCAGCAGAAAGAATGGACAGCTCCCATACGAAGAGCAGTACTTC. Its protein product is CASRKNGQLPYEEQYF.

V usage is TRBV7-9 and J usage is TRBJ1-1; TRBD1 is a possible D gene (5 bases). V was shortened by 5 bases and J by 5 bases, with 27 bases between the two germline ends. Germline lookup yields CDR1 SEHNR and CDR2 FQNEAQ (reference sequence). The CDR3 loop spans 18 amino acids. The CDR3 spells CASSAPLGGRVKRTEAFF. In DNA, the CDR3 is TGTGCCAGCAGCGCCCCATTAGGTGGCAGGGTTAAGAGGACTGAAGCTTTCTTT.

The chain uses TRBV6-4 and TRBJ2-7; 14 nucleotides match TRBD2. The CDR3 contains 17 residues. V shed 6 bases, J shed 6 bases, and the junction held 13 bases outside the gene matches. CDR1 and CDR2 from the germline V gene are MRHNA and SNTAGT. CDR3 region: CASRESGLAGDRGEQYF. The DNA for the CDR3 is TGTGCCAGCAGAGAATCGGGACTAGCGGGAGACAGGGGCGAGCAGTACTTC.

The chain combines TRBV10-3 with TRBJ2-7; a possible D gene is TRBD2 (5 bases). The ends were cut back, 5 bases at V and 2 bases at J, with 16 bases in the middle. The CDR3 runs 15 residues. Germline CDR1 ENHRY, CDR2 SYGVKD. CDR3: CAISSNSHGAYEQYF. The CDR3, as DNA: TGTGCCATCAGTTCAAATTCCCACGGGGCCTACGAGCAGTACTTC.

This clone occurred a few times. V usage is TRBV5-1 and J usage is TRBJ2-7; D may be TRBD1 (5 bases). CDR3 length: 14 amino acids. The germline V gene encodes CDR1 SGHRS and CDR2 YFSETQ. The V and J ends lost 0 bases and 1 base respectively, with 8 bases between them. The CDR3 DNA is TGCGCCAGCAGCTTGGAAGCAGGGTCCTACGAGCAGTACTTC. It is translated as CASSLEAGSYEQYF.

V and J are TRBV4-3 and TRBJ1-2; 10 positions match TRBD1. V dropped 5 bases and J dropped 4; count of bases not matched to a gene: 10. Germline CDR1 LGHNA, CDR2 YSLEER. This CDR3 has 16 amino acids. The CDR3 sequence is CASSYSPGQGSYGYTF. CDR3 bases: TGCGCCAGCAGCTACTCCCCGGGACAGGGGAGCTATGGCTACACCTTC.

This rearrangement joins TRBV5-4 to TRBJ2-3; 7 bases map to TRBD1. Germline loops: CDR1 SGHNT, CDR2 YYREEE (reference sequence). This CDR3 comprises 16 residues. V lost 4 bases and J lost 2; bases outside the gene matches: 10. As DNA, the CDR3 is TGTGCCAGCAGCCAAAAGGGGGCCTTGGACACAGATACGCAGTATTTT. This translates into CASSQKGALDTDTQYF.

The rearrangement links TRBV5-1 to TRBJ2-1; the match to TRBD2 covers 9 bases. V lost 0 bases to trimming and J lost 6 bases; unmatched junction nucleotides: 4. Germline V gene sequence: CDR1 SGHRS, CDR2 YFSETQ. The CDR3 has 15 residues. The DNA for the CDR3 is TGCGCCAGCAGCTTGGTAGCGGGGGAGGGCAATGAGCAGTTCTTC. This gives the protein CASSLVAGEGNEQFF.

The CDR3 region is CASSPRDRGVGYTF. The CDR3 DNA reads as TGTGCCAGCAGCCCCCGGGACAGGGGTGTTGGCTACACCTTC. The rearrangement joins TRBV7-3 to TRBJ1-2; 10 bases line up with TRBD1. This CDR3 has 14 amino acids. Germline values: CDR1 SGHTA, CDR2 FQGTGA. The V segment lost 5 bases and the J segment 7 bases; nucleotides outside the gene matches: 7.

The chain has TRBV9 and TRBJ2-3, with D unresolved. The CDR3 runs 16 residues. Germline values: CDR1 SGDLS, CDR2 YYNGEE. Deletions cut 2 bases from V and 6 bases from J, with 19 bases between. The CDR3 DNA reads TGTGCCAGCAGCGTCGCCGGTCAATACGTAGAGGATACGCAGTATTTT. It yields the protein CASSVAGQYVEDTQYF.

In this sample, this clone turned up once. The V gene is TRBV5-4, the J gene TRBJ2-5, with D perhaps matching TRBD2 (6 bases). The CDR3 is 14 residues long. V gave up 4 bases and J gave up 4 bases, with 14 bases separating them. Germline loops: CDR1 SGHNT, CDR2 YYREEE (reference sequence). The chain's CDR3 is CASSTQVGGETQYF. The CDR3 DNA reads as TGTGCCAGCAGCACGCAGGTCGGGGGAGAGACCCAGTACTTC. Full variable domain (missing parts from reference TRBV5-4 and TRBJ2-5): ETGVTQSPTHLIKTRGQQVTLRCSSQSGHNTVSWYQQALGQGPQFIFQYYREEENGRGNFPPRFSGLQFPNYSSELNVNALELDDSALYLCASSTQVGGETQYFGPGTRLLVL.